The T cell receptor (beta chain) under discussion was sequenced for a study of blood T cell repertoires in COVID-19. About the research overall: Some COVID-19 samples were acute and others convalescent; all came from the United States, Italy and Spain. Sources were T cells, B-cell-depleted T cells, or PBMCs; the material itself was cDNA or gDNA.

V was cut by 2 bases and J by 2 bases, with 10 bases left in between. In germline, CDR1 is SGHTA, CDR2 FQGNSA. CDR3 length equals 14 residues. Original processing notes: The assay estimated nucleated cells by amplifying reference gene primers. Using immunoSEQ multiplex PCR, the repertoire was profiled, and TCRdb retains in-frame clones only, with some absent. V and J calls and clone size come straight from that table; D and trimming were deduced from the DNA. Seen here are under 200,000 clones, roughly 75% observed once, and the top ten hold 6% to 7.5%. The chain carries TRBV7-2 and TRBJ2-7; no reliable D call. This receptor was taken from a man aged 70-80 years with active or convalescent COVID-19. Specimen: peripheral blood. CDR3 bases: TGTGCCAGCAGCTTATCTAGAGAGACCTACGAGCAGTACTTC. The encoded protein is CASSLSRETYEQYF.